A single TCR beta chain is shown here with its context. This CDR3 comprises 13 residues. Trimming left V 10 bases short and J 5 bases short, with 18 bases between. The germline V gene has CDR1 MNHEY and CDR2 SVGAGI. Some clones are missing from TCRdb's copy, which holds only in-frame ones; the method was immunoSEQ multiplex PCR. The sample has some 140,000 clones; roughly 85% are singletons. This record comes from a study of blood T cell repertoires in COVID-19. The specimen sequenced was peripheral blood. This TCR came from a man in his fifties or sixties with acute or convalescent COVID-19. V usage is TRBV6-5 and J usage is TRBJ2-7, with D maybe TRBD2 (6 bases). The CDR3 bases are TGTGCCATCATGGACCCATCGGGGGACGAGCAGTACTTC. It is translated as CAIMDPSGDEQYF.